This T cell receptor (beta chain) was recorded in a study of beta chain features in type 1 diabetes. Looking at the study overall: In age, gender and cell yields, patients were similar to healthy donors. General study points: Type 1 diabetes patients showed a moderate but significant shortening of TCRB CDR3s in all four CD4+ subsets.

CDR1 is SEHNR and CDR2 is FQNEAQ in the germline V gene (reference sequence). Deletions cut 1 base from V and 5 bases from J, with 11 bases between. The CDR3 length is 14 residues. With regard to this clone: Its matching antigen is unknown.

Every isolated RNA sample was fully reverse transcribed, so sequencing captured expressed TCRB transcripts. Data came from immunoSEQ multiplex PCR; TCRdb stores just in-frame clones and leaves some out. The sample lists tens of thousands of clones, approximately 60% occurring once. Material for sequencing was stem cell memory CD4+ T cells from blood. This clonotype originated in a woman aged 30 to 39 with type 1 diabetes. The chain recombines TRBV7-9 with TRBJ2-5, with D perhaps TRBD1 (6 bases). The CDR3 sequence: CASSLVAGVETQYF. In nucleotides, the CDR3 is TGTGCCAGCAGCTTAGTGGCAGGGGTGGAGACCCAGTACTTC.